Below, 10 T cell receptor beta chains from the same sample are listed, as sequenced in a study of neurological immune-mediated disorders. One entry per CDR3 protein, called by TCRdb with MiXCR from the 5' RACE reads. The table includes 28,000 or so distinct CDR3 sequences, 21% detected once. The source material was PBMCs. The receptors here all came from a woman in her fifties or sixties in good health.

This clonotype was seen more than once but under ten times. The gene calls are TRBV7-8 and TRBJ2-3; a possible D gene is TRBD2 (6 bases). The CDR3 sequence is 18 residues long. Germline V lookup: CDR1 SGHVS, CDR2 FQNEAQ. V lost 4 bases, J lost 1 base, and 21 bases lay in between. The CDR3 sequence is CASSSLRPTGEGTDTQYF. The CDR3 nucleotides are TGTGCCAGCAGCTCCCTCCGGCCGACGGGGGAGGGCACAGATACGCAGTATTTT. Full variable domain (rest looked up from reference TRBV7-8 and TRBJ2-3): GAGVSQSPRYKVAKRGQDVALRCDPISGHVSLFWYQQALGQGPEFLTYFQNEAQLDKSGLPSDRFFAERPEGSVSTLKIQRTQQEDSAVYLCASSSLRPTGEGTDTQYFGPGTRLTVL.

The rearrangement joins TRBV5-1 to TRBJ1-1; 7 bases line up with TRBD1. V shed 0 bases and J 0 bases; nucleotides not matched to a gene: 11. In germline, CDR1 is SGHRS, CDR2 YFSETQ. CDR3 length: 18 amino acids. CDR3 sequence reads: CASSLDPPGGGVNTEAFF. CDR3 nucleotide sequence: TGCGCCAGCAGCTTGGATCCCCCAGGGGGGGGTGTGAACACTGAAGCTTTCTTT.

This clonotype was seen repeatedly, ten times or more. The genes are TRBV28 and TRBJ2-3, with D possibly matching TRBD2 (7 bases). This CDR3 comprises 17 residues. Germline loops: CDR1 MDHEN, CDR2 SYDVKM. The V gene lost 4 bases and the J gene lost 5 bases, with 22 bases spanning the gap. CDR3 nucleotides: TGTGCCAGCAGTTCCCATGCGAGACGGGGAGGGGGAGATACGCAGTATTTT. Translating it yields CASSSHARRGGGDTQYF. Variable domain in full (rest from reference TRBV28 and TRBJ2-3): DVKVTQSSRYLVKRTGEKVFLECVQDMDHENMFWYRQDPGLGLRLIYFSYDVKMKEKGDIPEGYSVSREKKERFSLILESASTNQTSMYLCASSSHARRGGGDTQYFGPGTRLTVL.

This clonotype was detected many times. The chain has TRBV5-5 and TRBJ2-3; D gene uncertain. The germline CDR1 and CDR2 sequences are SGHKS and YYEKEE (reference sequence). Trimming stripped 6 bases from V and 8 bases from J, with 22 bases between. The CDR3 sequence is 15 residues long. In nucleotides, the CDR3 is TGTGCCAGCAAAGAGCTGTGGGCCCTACCTGGTACGCAGTATTTT. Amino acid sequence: CASKELWALPGTQYF.

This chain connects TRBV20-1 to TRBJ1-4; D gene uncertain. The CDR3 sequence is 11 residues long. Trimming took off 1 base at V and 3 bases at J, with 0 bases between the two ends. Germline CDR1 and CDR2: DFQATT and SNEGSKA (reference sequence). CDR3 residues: CSARANEKLFF. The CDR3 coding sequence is TGCAGTGCTAGAGCTAATGAAAAACTGTTTTTT.

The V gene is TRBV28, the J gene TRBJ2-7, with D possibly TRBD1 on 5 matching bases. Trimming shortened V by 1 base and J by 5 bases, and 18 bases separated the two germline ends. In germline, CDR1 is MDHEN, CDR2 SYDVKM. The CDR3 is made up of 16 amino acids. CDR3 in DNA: TGTGCCAGCAGTTTATCTTCGGGCATGGGGCAGGACGAGCAGTACTTC. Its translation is CASSLSSGMGQDEQYF.

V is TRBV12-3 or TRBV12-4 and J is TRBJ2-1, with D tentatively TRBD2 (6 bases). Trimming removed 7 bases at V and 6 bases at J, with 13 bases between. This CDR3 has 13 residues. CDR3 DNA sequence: TGTGCCAGCAACCGACTAGTTGCCAATGAGCAGTTCTTC. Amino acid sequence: CASNRLVANEQFF.

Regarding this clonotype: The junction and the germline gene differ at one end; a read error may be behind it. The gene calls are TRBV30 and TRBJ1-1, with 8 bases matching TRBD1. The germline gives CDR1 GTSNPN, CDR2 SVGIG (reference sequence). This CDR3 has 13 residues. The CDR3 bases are TGTGCCTGGGGACAGGGTGTGGCCACTGAAGCATTCTTT. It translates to CAWGQGVATEAFF.

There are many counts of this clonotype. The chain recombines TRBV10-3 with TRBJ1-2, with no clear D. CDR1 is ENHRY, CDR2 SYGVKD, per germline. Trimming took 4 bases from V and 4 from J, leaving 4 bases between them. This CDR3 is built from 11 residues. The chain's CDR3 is CAISATYGYTF. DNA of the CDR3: TGTGCCATCAGTGCTACCTATGGCTACACCTTC.

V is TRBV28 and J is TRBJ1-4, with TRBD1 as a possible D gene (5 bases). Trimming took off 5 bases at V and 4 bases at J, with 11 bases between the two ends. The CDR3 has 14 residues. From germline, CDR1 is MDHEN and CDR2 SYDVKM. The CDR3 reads CASSVDTINEKLFF. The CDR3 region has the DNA TGTGCCAGCAGTGTGGACACGATTAATGAAAAACTGTTTTTT. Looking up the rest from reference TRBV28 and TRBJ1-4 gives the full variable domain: DVKVTQSSRYLVKRTGEKVFLECVQDMDHENMFWYRQDPGLGLRLIYFSYDVKMKEKGDIPEGYSVSREKKERFSLILESASTNQTSMYLCASSVDTINEKLFFGSGTQLSVL.